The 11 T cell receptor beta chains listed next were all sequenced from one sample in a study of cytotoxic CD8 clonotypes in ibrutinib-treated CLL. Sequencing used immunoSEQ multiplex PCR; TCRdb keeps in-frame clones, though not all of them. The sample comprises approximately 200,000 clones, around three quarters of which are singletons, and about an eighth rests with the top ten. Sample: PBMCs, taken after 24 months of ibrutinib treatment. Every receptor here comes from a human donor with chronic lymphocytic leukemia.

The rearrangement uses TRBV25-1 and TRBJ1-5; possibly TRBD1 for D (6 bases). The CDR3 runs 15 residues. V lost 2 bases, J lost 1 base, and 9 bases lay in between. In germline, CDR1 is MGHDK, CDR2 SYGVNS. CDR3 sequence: CASSEQGWSNQPQHF. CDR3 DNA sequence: TGTGCCAGCAGTGAACAGGGGTGGAGCAATCAGCCCCAGCATTTT.

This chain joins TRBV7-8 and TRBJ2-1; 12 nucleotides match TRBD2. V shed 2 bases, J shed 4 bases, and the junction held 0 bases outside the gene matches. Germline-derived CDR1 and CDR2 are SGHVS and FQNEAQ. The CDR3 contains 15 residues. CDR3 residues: CASSLLAGGYNEQFF. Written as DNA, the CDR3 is TGTGCCAGCAGCTTACTAGCGGGAGGGTACAATGAGCAGTTCTTC.

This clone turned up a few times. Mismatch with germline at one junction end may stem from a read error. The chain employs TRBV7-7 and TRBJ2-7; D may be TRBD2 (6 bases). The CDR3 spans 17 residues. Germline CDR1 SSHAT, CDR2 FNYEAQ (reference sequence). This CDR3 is CASSPLPGVGEPYEQYF. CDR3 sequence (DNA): TGTGCTAGCAGCCCGCTCCCGGGGGTGGGAGAACCCTACGAGCAGTACTTC. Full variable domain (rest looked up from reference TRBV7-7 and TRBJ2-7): GAGVSQSPRYKVTKRGQDVTLRCDPISSHATLYWYQQALGQGPEFLTYFNYEAQPDKSGLPSDRFSAERPEGSISTLTIQRTEQRDSAMYRCASSPLPGVGEPYEQYFGPGTRLTVT.

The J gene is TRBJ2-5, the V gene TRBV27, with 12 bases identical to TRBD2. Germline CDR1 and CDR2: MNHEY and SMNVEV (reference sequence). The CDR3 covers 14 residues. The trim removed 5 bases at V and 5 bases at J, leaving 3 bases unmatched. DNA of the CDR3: TGTGCCAGCAGTAGGACTAGCGGGATGGAGACCCAGTACTTC. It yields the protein CASSRTSGMETQYF.

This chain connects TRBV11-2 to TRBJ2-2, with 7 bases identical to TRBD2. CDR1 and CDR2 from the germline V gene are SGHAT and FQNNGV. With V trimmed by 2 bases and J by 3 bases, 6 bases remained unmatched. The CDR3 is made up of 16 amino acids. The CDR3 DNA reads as TGTGCCAGCAGCTTAATTGGCGGGAGAGACACCGGGGAGCTGTTTTTT. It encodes CASSLIGGRDTGELFF.

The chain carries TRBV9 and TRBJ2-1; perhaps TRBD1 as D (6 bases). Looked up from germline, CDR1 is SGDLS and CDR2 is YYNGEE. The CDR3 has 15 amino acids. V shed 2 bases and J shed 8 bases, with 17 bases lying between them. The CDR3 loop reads CASSVIGDIFDEQFF. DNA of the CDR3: TGTGCCAGCAGCGTGATCGGGGACATCTTCGATGAGCAGTTCTTC.

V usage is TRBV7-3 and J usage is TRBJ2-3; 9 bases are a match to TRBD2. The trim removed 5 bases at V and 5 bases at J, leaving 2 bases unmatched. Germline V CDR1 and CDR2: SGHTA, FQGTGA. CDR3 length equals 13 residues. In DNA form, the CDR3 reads TGTGCCAGCAGCGTAGCGGGAGTAGATACGCAGTATTTT. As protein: CASSVAGVDTQYF.

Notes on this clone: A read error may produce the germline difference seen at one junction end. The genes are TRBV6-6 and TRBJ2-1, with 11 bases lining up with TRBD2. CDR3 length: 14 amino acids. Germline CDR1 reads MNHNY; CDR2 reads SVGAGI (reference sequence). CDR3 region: CASSYFGTSGEQFF. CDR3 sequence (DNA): TGTGCCAGCAGCTACTTCGGGACTAGCGGCGAGCAGTTCTTC.

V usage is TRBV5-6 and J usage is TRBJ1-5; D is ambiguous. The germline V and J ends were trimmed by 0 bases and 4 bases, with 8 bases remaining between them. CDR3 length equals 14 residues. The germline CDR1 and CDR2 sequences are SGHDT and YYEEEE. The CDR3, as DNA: TGTGCCAGCAGCTTGGGGGCACCTAATCAGCCCCAGCATTTT. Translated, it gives CASSLGAPNQPQHF.

As DNA, the CDR3 is TGCGCCAGCAGCGAATCCGGGACAGGGGGCTACGAGCAGTACTTC. Protein product: CASSESGTGGYEQYF. The chain is built from TRBV4-3 and TRBJ2-7; 11 bases map to TRBD1. CDR1 and CDR2 from the germline V gene are LGHNA and YSLEER. The CDR3 spans 15 residues. The V segment lost 5 bases and the J segment 3 bases; nucleotides outside the gene matches: 6.

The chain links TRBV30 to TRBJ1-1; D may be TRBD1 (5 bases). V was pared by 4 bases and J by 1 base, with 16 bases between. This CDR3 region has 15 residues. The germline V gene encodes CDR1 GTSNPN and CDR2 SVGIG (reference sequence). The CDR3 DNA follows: TGTGCCTGGAAACGCGCGGGGACGTCGAACACTGAAGCTTTCTTT. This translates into CAWKRAGTSNTEAFF.